In this sample, the clone carrying this T cell receptor beta chain turned up once. What it recognizes is unknown. This entry is derived from a study of CD8+ T cells in alopecia areata. The study's findings and limits: An increase in clonality over normal scalp was evident in lesional scalp, especially alopecia totalis/universalis. Between patients, shared TCR sequences were less clear than in mice. This was possibly due in part to HLA diversity in the patient population.

The CDR3 is made up of 15 amino acids. Germline V gene lookup returns CDR1 SQVTM and CDR2 ANQGSEA. The V and J ends lost 6 bases and 1 base respectively, with 13 bases between them. RNA extraction was followed by reverse transcription into cDNA, which acted as the sequencing template. This table comes from immunoSEQ multiplex PCR, and its TCRdb copy is limited to in-frame clones, with some not included. The sample includes approximately 150,000 clones, 55% of them seen just once. Using a FACSAria, the CD4+ and CD8+ T cells were sorted from the PBMCs. This TCR was sampled from a human donor in good health. This chain links TRBV29-1 with TRBJ2-6; D is perhaps TRBD1 (6 bases). The source material was CD4+ T cells sorted from blood. CDR3 DNA: TGCAGCGTCCGGACAGTACGATCTGGGGCCAACGTCCTGACTTTC. It translates to CSVRTVRSGANVLTF.